This T cell receptor beta chain was identified during a study of OX40 agonist ivuxolimab in advanced cancers. Study findings and constraints: More expanded clones were seen, on average, in CD8+ T cells than in CD4+. Blood T cells, both CD4+ and CD8+, expanded clonally by week 6 at 0.1 to 3.0 mg/kg.

Sequenced by immunoSEQ multiplex PCR; TCRdb stores in-frame clones only, minus some. The table has tens of thousands of clones, approximately 90% seen once. V lost 7 bases and J 11 bases, leaving 17 bases between the germline ends. Germline CDR1 reads SEHNR; CDR2 reads FQNEAQ (reference sequence). This CDR3 spans 12 amino acids. In the case of this clone: Its target is not known.

This material consisted of CD4+ or CD8+ T cells sorted from blood, taken in a trial of the OX40 agonist ivuxolimab. This chain joins TRBV7-9 and TRBJ1-1; D is unresolved. The sequence was collected from an adult with an advanced solid tumor such as melanoma, head and neck, liver or kidney cancer. The CDR3 bases are TGTGCCAGCAATCCGATGGAGGGTGGGGCTTTCTTT. Amino acid sequence: CASNPMEGGAFF.